Following are 31 T cell receptor beta chains from one sample sequenced in a study of blood T cell repertoires in COVID-19. Only in-frame clones appear in the TCRdb table, and some are missing; sequencing was by immunoSEQ multiplex PCR. The data contain approximately 25,000 clones, about 81% of them singletons. Sequenced input: peripheral blood. Source of these receptors: a woman in her 70s with COVID-19, enrolled during active disease.

The rearrangement uses TRBV18 and TRBJ2-7; TRBD1 might be the D (5 bases). From germline, CDR1 is KGHSH and CDR2 LQKENI. The CDR3 loop spans 12 amino acids. The V end lost 6 bases, the J end lost 3 bases, and 9 bases lay between the germline ends. The chain's CDR3 is CASSADSYEQYV. Here the CDR3 DNA reads TGTGCCAGCTCCGCCGACAGCTACGAGCAGTACGTC.

The table lists this clone with a few counts. J is TRBJ2-7 and V is TRBV7-9, with 9 bases matching TRBD1. Germline-derived CDR1 and CDR2 are SEHNR and FQNEAQ (reference sequence). V trimming: 5 bases; J trimming: 2 bases; junction bases outside the gene matches: 10. This CDR3 spans 16 amino acids. Here the CDR3 reads CASSPGRDRATYEQYF. The CDR3 region has the DNA TGTGCCAGCAGCCCTGGGCGGGACAGGGCGACCTACGAGCAGTACTTC.

This clone was counted a single time. The genes are TRBV6-1 and TRBJ1-2, with 8 bases that match TRBD1. The CDR3 is 15 residues long. V lost 2 bases and J lost 6; bases outside the gene matches: 8. The germline gives CDR1 MNHNS, CDR2 SASEGT. The DNA for the CDR3 is TGTGCCAGCAGTGAAAGTGATAGCAGGGGGCATGGCTACACCTTC. Protein product: CASSESDSRGHGYTF.

This chain joins TRBV5-5 and TRBJ1-6, with 8 nucleotides matching TRBD1. This CDR3 comprises 16 residues. J lost 10 bases, V lost 1 base, and 10 bases had no gene match. From germline, CDR1 is SGHKS and CDR2 YYEKEE (reference sequence). The CDR3 protein is CASSLSRTGPGSPLHF. The DNA of the CDR3 is TGTGCCAGCAGCTTGTCCCGGACAGGGCCCGGATCACCCCTCCACTTT. The variable domain in full, completed from reference TRBV5-5 and TRBJ1-6, reads DAGVTQSPTHLIKTRGQQVTLRCSPISGHKSVSWYQQVLGQGPQFIFQYYEKEERGRGNFPDRFSARQFPNYSSELNVNALLLGDSALYLCASSLSRTGPGSPLHFGNGTRLTVT.

This chain links TRBV7-2 with TRBJ2-1; TRBD2 is a possible D gene (5 bases). Deletions cut 3 bases from V and 0 bases from J, with 6 bases between. CDR3 length: 14 residues. In germline, CDR1 is SGHTA, CDR2 FQGNSA. The DNA for the CDR3 is TGTGCCAGCAGCTTGGGGAGCTCCTACAATGAGCAGTTCTTC. Translating gives CASSLGSSYNEQFF.

J is TRBJ2-1 and V is TRBV18, with 7 bases that match TRBD2. Germline trimming cut 3 bases from V and 7 bases from J; bases unmatched to any gene: 9. Germline lookup yields CDR1 KGHSH and CDR2 LQKENI. This CDR3 has 15 amino acids. In DNA form, the CDR3 reads TGTGCCAGCTCACCCGGTGGGGGAGGGCCTAATGAGCAGTTCTTC. Translating it yields CASSPGGGGPNEQFF.

This chain joins TRBV7-2 and TRBJ1-5, with D perhaps matching TRBD1 (5 bases). Trimming shortened V by 1 base and J by 3 bases, and 10 bases separated the two germline ends. Germline values: CDR1 SGHTA, CDR2 FQGNSA. CDR3 length: 15 amino acids. The chain's CDR3 is CASSLGGRYNQPQHF. As DNA, the CDR3 is TGTGCCAGCAGCTTAGGGGGCAGGTACAATCAGCCCCAGCATTTT.

The rearrangement uses TRBV7-9 and TRBJ2-2, with 14 bases aligning to TRBD2. CDR3 length: 16 residues. Trimming cost V 5 bases and J 7 bases; bases outside gene matches: 6. Per the germline V gene, CDR1 is SEHNR and CDR2 is FQNEAQ (reference sequence). CDR3 protein: CASSPGLAGAHGELFF. The CDR3 DNA reads TGTGCCAGCAGCCCGGGACTAGCGGGAGCTCACGGGGAGCTGTTTTTT. Drawing the rest from reference TRBV7-9 and TRBJ2-2, the complete variable domain is DTGVSQNPRHKITKRGQNVTFRCDPISEHNRLYWYRQTLGQGPEFLTYFQNEAQLEKSRLLSDRFSAERPKGSFSTLEIQRTEQGDSAMYLCASSPGLAGAHGELFFGEGSRLTVL.

V is TRBV28 and J is TRBJ1-6; weak D call: TRBD1 (5 bases). V lost 5 bases, J lost 10 bases, and 30 bases lay in between. Germline lookup yields CDR1 MDHEN and CDR2 SYDVKM. The CDR3 totals 19 residues. The CDR3, as DNA: TGTGCCAGCAGTCCCGCCCCCGGGACTTGGTCGTACGGGACCTCACCCCTCCACTTT. This gives the protein CASSPAPGTWSYGTSPLHF.

In this sample, this clone turned up a few times. V gene TRBV5-4 combines with J gene TRBJ2-3; no clear D gene. The length of the CDR3 is 11 residues. The germline CDR1 and CDR2 sequences are SGHNT and YYREEE (reference sequence). V lost 4 bases to trimming and J lost 2 bases, with 2 bases between them. As DNA, the CDR3 is TGTGCCAGCAGCCTCACAGATACGCAGTATTTT. Residues: CASSLTDTQYF.

V usage is TRBV19 and J usage is TRBJ2-1, with 13 bases identical to TRBD2. The junction had 7 bases not matched to a gene; V was cut back by 5 bases and J by 12 bases. The CDR3 spans 14 residues. Looked up from germline, CDR1 is LNHDA and CDR2 is SQIVND (reference sequence). The CDR3 loop reads CASSAGLAGEWQFF. In DNA form, the CDR3 reads TGTGCCAGTAGTGCCGGACTAGCGGGAGAGTGGCAGTTCTTC.

The V call is TRBV25-1, the J call TRBJ1-4; maybe TRBD1 (5 bases). Germline CDR1 MGHDK, CDR2 SYGVNS. V lost 1 base and J 8 bases, leaving 14 bases between the germline ends. This CDR3 comprises 15 residues. The chain's CDR3 is CASSESGGAREKLFF. The CDR3 DNA follows: TGTGCCAGCAGTGAATCAGGAGGGGCACGGGAAAAACTGTTTTTT.

The gene calls are TRBV3-1 (or the pseudogene TRBV3-2) and TRBJ1-2; TRBD1 is a possible D gene (6 bases). The CDR3 loop spans 14 amino acids. Trimming left V 3 bases short and J 8 bases short, with 16 bases between. Germline CDR1 is LGHDT and CDR2 is YNNKEL (reference sequence). The CDR3 loop is CASSHLGQQEGYTF. The DNA for the CDR3 is TGTGCCAGCAGCCACCTCGGACAGCAGGAGGGCTACACCTTC.

The genes are TRBV7-9 and TRBJ1-3, with TRBD1 as a possible D gene (5 bases). This CDR3 comprises 14 residues. Trimming removed 4 bases from V and 4 bases from J, with 11 bases in between. Germline V lookup: CDR1 SEHNR, CDR2 FQNEAQ (reference sequence). The CDR3 loop reads CASSSNRRGNTIYF. CDR3 DNA: TGTGCCAGCAGCTCCAACAGGAGAGGAAACACCATATATTTT.

This rearrangement joins TRBV7-6 to TRBJ2-7, with TRBD2 matching 7 bases. V shed 1 base, J shed 0 bases, and the junction held 15 bases outside the gene matches. The CDR3 has 19 residues. The germline V gene has CDR1 SGHVS and CDR2 FNYEAQ. In DNA, the CDR3 is TGTGCCAGCAGCTTAGTGGGGCGGGGGTCTCATTCTACCTCCTACGAGCAGTACTTC. Translation gives CASSLVGRGSHSTSYEQYF. Drawing the rest from reference TRBV7-6 and TRBJ2-7, the complete variable domain is GAGVSQSPRYKVTKRGQDVALRCDPISGHVSLYWYRQALGQGPEFLTYFNYEAQQDKSGLPNDRFSAERPEGSISTLTIQRTEQRDSAMYRCASSLVGRGSHSTSYEQYFGPGTRLTVT.

The rearrangement links TRBV5-4 to TRBJ1-2, with 10 nucleotides matching TRBD1. The CDR3 is 14 residues long. The germline V gene encodes CDR1 SGHNT and CDR2 YYREEE (reference sequence). J gave up 6 bases and V 4 bases, and 6 bases lay outside the gene matches. The CDR3 nucleotides read TGTGCCAGCAGCCCTCCCGGGACAGGGGATGGCTACACCTTC. Translation: CASSPPGTGDGYTF.

CDR3 DNA sequence: TGTGCCAGCAGCCCAGGGACAGGGTACTCACCCCTCCACTTT. Protein: CASSPGTGYSPLHF. V gene TRBV6-2 or TRBV6-3 combines with J gene TRBJ1-6; 9 bases line up with TRBD1. CDR1 and CDR2 (germline): MNHEY, SVGEGT. This CDR3 contains 14 residues. J was trimmed by 10 bases and V by 6 bases; bases with no gene match: 7.

In DNA, the CDR3 is TGTGCCACCGCCGAACAGGGGATCGGCAATCAGCCCCAGCATTTT. Protein: CATAEQGIGNQPQHF. The V call is TRBV2, the J call TRBJ1-5; 7 bases map to TRBD1. Germline V gene data show CDR1 as SNHLY and CDR2 as FYNNEI. The ends lost 10 bases at V and 2 bases at J; junction bases unmatched: 11. This CDR3 has 15 residues.

Here the CDR3 reads CASSFAGGSYEQFF. CDR3 nucleotide sequence: TGTGCCAGCAGCTTTGCGGGAGGATCCTATGAGCAGTTCTTC. The chain combines TRBV5-6 with TRBJ2-1; 8 bases are shared with TRBD2. CDR3 length equals 14 residues. CDR1 and CDR2 from the germline V gene are SGHDT and YYEEEE. V was clipped by 2 bases and J by 8 bases; unmatched bases: 6.

V gene TRBV5-1 combines with J gene TRBJ1-3; no firm D call. Germline V gives CDR1 SGHRS, CDR2 YFSETQ. The ends were cut back, 2 bases at V and 0 bases at J, with 6 bases in the middle. The CDR3 is 14 residues long. DNA for the CDR3: TGCGCCAGCAGCTTAACGAGCTCTGGAAACACCATATATTTT. Protein: CASSLTSSGNTIYF.

The rearrangement joins TRBV19 to TRBJ2-6; a weak D match, TRBD1 (6 bases). The CDR3 is 18 amino acids. V dropped 5 bases and J dropped 3 bases, with 20 bases sitting between them. CDR1 is LNHDA, CDR2 SQIVND, per germline (reference sequence). The CDR3 DNA reads as TGTGCCAGTAGTGATTATGGGGGACACGAGCTTGGGGCCAACGTCCTGACTTTC. Its translation is CASSDYGGHELGANVLTF.

This chain links TRBV12-3 or TRBV12-4 with TRBJ1-1; tentatively, D is TRBD1 (5 bases). V shed 3 bases and J shed 1 base, with 6 bases lying between them. There are 13 residues in the CDR3. In DNA, the CDR3 is TGTGCCAGCAGTTTTCAGGGGAACACTGAAGCTTTCTTT. Amino acid sequence: CASSFQGNTEAFF.

This chain joins TRBV3-1 (or the pseudogene TRBV3-2) and TRBJ1-1; a possible D gene is TRBD1 (6 bases). This CDR3 is built from 14 residues. Germline CDR1 LGHDT, CDR2 YNNKEL (reference sequence). Between the trimmed V and J ends, which lost 8 bases and 2 bases, there was a span of 15 bases. The CDR3 reads CASSPGHSNTEAFF. The DNA for the CDR3 is TGTGCCAGCTCCCCGGGACATTCTAACACTGAAGCTTTCTTT.

The sample holds one count of this clone. J is TRBJ2-1 and V is TRBV15; 7 nucleotides agree with TRBD2. Germline-derived CDR1 and CDR2 are LNHNV and YYDKDF (reference sequence). The V gene end was trimmed by 3 bases and the J gene end by 8 bases; junction bases not matched to a gene: 10. The CDR3 sequence is 15 residues long. The CDR3 nucleotides read TGTGCCACCAGCAGCTGGCAGGCAGGGAGGGATGAGCAGTTCTTC. Protein: CATSSWQAGRDEQFF.

The chain has TRBV19 and TRBJ1-1, with D perhaps matching TRBD1 (6 bases). CDR3 size: 13 residues. From germline, CDR1 is LNHDA and CDR2 SQIVND (reference sequence). V lost 5 bases and J 5 bases, leaving 12 bases between the germline ends. The CDR3 DNA reads as TGTGCCAGTAGTTCAGGGGCGCGTACTGAAGCTTTCTTT. Its protein is CASSSGARTEAFF.

The V call is TRBV27, the J call TRBJ2-7, with 11 bases that match TRBD1. V lost 5 bases and J lost 0; bases outside the gene matches: 3. The germline gives CDR1 MNHEY, CDR2 SMNVEV (reference sequence). There are 15 residues in the CDR3. The CDR3 reads CASSRDRGSSYEQYF. The CDR3 DNA reads as TGTGCCAGCAGTCGGGACAGGGGGAGCTCCTACGAGCAGTACTTC.

The gene calls are TRBV4-1 and TRBJ2-3; 12 bases fit TRBD2. CDR3 length equals 16 residues. With 5 bases clipped from V and 5 bases from J, the junction kept 8 bases outside the gene matches. Germline V CDR1 and CDR2: MGHRA, YSYEKL. CDR3 sequence: CASSSWTSGALDTQYF. The CDR3 DNA reads as TGCGCCAGCAGCAGCTGGACTAGCGGGGCCTTAGATACGCAGTATTTT.

The chain has TRBV27 and TRBJ1-2, with D unclear. The CDR3 consists of 13 residues. Germline V lookup: CDR1 MNHEY, CDR2 SMNVEV (reference sequence). V dropped 6 bases and J dropped 7 bases, with 15 bases sitting between them. CDR3 coding DNA: TGTGCCAGCAGCGAATTTAAGAGCGGTGGCTACACCTTC. Translating it yields CASSEFKSGGYTF.

This clone was detected only once. The chain couples TRBV7-9 to TRBJ1-4, with D possibly being TRBD1 (5 bases). The CDR3 covers 15 residues. Germline V gene lookup returns CDR1 SEHNR and CDR2 FQNEAQ (reference sequence). Trimming removed 5 bases at V and 6 bases at J, with 16 bases between. This CDR3 reads CASSISQGVDEKLFF. CDR3 nucleotides: TGTGCCAGCAGCATTAGCCAGGGTGTAGATGAAAAACTGTTTTTT.

The CDR3 is CASSMTMRSYNEQFF. CDR3 DNA: TGTGCCAGCAGTATGACTATGCGCTCCTACAATGAGCAGTTCTTC. V gene TRBV6-5 combines with J gene TRBJ2-1; D is possibly TRBD2 (5 bases). V lost 5 bases to trimming and J lost 0 bases, with 11 bases between them. This CDR3 is 15 amino acids long. Germline values: CDR1 MNHEY, CDR2 SVGAGI.

The rearrangement uses TRBV5-1 and TRBJ2-5; no reliable D call. CDR1 is SGHRS and CDR2 is YFSETQ in the germline V gene. The CDR3 is made up of 13 amino acids. Trimming cost V 4 bases and J 4 bases, with 11 bases left between them. The CDR3: CASSMFVGETQYF. DNA of the CDR3: TGCGCCAGCAGCATGTTCGTCGGAGAGACCCAGTACTTC.